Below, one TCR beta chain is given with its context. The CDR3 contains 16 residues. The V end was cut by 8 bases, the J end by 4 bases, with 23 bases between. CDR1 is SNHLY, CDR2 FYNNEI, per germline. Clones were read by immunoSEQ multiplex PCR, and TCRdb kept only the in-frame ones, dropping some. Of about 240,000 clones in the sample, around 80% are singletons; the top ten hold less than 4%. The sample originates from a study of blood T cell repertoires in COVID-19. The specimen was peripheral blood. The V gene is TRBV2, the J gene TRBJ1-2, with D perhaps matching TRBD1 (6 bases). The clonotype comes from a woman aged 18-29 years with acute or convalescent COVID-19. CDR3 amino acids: CASLNRDVDLAYGYTF. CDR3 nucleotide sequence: TGTGCCAGCCTTAACAGGGATGTGGACCTAGCCTATGGCTACACCTTC. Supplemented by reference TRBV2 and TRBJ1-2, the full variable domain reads EPEVTQTPSHQVTQMGQEVILRCVPISNHLYFYWYRQILGQKVEFLVSFYNNEISEKSEIFDDQFSVERPDGSNFTLKIRSTKLEDSAMYFCASLNRDVDLAYGYTFGSGTRLTVV.